The 28 T cell receptor beta chains below were found in one sample sequenced in a study of shared clonotypes between healthy human individuals. The method was immunoSEQ multiplex PCR; TCRdb's version includes in-frame clones alone and lacks a portion of them. This sample has fewer than 700,000 clones; roughly 79% occur once, and the top ten carry approximately 12%. The specimen sequenced was PBMCs. The origin of the receptors is a middle-aged woman in good health. Some clones in this sample may be carry-over from other donors' samples.

The chain couples TRBV19 to TRBJ2-1; 9 bases are a match to TRBD2. Trimming cost V 9 bases and J 4 bases; bases outside gene matches: 7. The germline V gene has CDR1 LNHDA and CDR2 SQIVND (reference sequence). The CDR3 length is 14 residues. The CDR3 loop is CASTPTSGYNEQFF. CDR3 DNA sequence: TGTGCCAGCACCCCTACTAGCGGGTACAATGAGCAGTTCTTC. Complete variable domain (other parts from reference TRBV19 and TRBJ2-1): DGGITQSPKYLFRKEGQNVTLSCEQNLNHDAMYWYRQDPGQGLRLIYYSQIVNDFQKGDIAEGYSVSREKKESFPLTVTSAQKNPTAFYLCASTPTSGYNEQFFGPGTRLTVL.

V usage is TRBV6-1 and J usage is TRBJ2-7; the match to TRBD2 covers 8 bases. This CDR3 has 14 residues. Germline trimming cut 3 bases from V and 6 bases from J; bases unmatched to any gene: 7. Per the germline V gene, CDR1 is MNHNS and CDR2 is SASEGT. CDR3 DNA: TGTGCCAGCAGTGAGGGACTAGTGGTTAGCGAGCAGTACTTC. It encodes CASSEGLVVSEQYF.

This clone was observed a handful of times. The J gene is TRBJ2-1, the V gene TRBV7-8; 8 nucleotides line up with TRBD2. The CDR3 has 15 residues. After removal of 3 bases from V and 6 bases from J, the junction contained 7 bases not matched to a gene. Germline CDR1 reads SGHVS; CDR2 reads FQNEAQ. CDR3 DNA: TGTGCCAGCAGCTTTAGACTAGCGTGGAGCAATGAGCAGTTCTTC. Amino acids: CASSFRLAWSNEQFF.

The chain joins TRBV10-2 to TRBJ1-2; a weak D match, TRBD1 (5 bases). The CDR3 runs 13 residues. From germline, CDR1 is WSHSY and CDR2 SAAADI. Between the trimmed V and J ends, which lost 0 bases and 6 bases, there was a span of 8 bases. The CDR3 sequence: CASSESPGNGYTF. The CDR3 region has the DNA TGCGCCAGCAGTGAGTCCCCAGGGAATGGCTACACCTTC.

The CDR3 nucleotides are TGTGCCAGCAGTGGCCAGATGGAAAAACTGTTTTTT. Translated, it gives CASSGQMEKLFF. The rearrangement joins TRBV27 to TRBJ1-4; no definite D call. This CDR3 comprises 12 residues. V was clipped by 5 bases and J by 8 bases, with 9 bases between them. CDR1 and CDR2 from the germline V gene are MNHEY and SMNVEV (reference sequence).

The chain has TRBV14 and TRBJ2-4; no clear D. The V end was cut by 3 bases, the J end by 0 bases, with 18 bases between. Germline loops: CDR1 SGHDN, CDR2 FVKESK. This CDR3 spans 18 amino acids. This CDR3 reads CASSHQMTLNLAKNIQYF. CDR3 coding DNA: TGTGCCAGCAGCCACCAAATGACCCTCAATCTAGCCAAAAACATTCAGTACTTC. The variable domain in full, with the rest retrieved from reference TRBV14 and TRBJ2-4, is EAGVTQFPSHSVIEKGQTVTLRCDPISGHDNLYWYRRVMGKEIKFLLHFVKESKQDESGMPNNRFLAERTGGTYSTLKVQPAELEDSGVYFCASSHQMTLNLAKNIQYFGAGTRLSVL.

This clone was recorded at least ten times. V gene TRBV9 combines with J gene TRBJ1-5; D perhaps matches TRBD1 (5 bases). The CDR3 loop spans 14 amino acids. CDR1 SGDLS and CDR2 YYNGEE come from the germline V gene. The V end was cut by 4 bases, the J end by 8 bases, with 16 bases between. CDR3 nucleotide sequence: TGTGCCAGCAGCCCCGGGGGGGGGTCGGAGCCCCAGCATTTT. Translating gives CASSPGGGSEPQHF.

V is TRBV7-8 and J is TRBJ1-1; tentative D call: TRBD1 (5 bases). CDR1 and CDR2 from the germline V gene are SGHVS and FQNEAQ. The CDR3 sequence is 13 residues long. V dropped 2 bases and J dropped 13 bases, with 17 bases sitting between them. DNA of the CDR3: TGTGCCAGCAGCTTACAACCCAGGGAACCGGGTTTCTTT. The encoded protein is CASSLQPREPGFF.

The chain carries TRBV4-2 and TRBJ1-4; weak D call: TRBD1 (5 bases). Trimming took off 1 base at V and 0 bases at J, with 9 bases between the two ends. This CDR3 contains 16 residues. Germline V lookup: CDR1 LGHNA, CDR2 YNFKEQ. CDR3 region: CASSQAGGATNEKLFF. The CDR3 DNA sequence: TGTGCCAGCAGCCAAGCGGGGGGTGCAACTAATGAAAAACTGTTTTTT.

The sample holds one count of this clone. The gene calls are TRBV28 and TRBJ2-5; D may be TRBD1 or TRBD2 (5 bases each). The V end was cut by 6 bases, the J end by 1 base, with 15 bases between. The CDR3 is 15 amino acids. Germline V CDR1 and CDR2: MDHEN, SYDVKM. CDR3 DNA sequence: TGTGCCAGCAGGACCGGGTGGGGGATCCAAGAGACCCAGTACTTC. This sequence encodes CASRTGWGIQETQYF. The entire variable domain, with the rest obtained from reference TRBV28 and TRBJ2-5, is as follows: DVKVTQSSRYLVKRTGEKVFLECVQDMDHENMFWYRQDPGLGLRLIYFSYDVKMKEKGDIPEGYSVSREKKERFSLILESASTNQTSMYLCASRTGWGIQETQYFGPGTRLLVL.

This clone was counted a few times. V usage is TRBV9 and J usage is TRBJ2-3, with D unclear. CDR1 is SGDLS and CDR2 is YYNGEE in the germline V gene. The CDR3 length is 15 residues. Between the trimmed V and J ends, which lost 3 bases and 0 bases, there was a span of 11 bases. The CDR3 here is CASSADLASTDTQYF. CDR3 sequence (DNA): TGTGCCAGCAGCGCCGACTTGGCTAGCACAGATACGCAGTATTTT.

V and J are TRBV5-1 and TRBJ2-7, with TRBD1 matching 9 bases. This CDR3 is built from 18 residues. CDR1 is SGHRS and CDR2 is YFSETQ in the germline V gene. With V trimmed by 4 bases and J by 6 bases, 20 bases remained unmatched. CDR3 DNA: TGCGCCAGCAGCCCCGAGGGCCCACAGGGGGCGCTCCCTAGCGAGCAGTACTTC. Protein product: CASSPEGPQGALPSEQYF.

CDR3 protein: CAWSVGGNSYEQYF. The CDR3, as DNA: TGTGCCTGGAGTGTAGGCGGGAATTCCTACGAGCAGTACTTC. This chain joins TRBV30 and TRBJ2-7, with a possible D match to TRBD2 (6 bases). Germline V gene lookup returns CDR1 GTSNPN and CDR2 SVGIG (reference sequence). This CDR3 comprises 14 residues. Trimming cost V 0 bases and J 1 base, with 10 bases left between them. Using reference TRBV30 and TRBJ2-7 for the parts outside the CDR3, the full variable domain is SQTIHQWPATLVQPVGSPLSLECTVEGTSNPNLYWYRQAAGRGLQLLFYSVGIGQISSEVPQNLSASRPQDRQFILSSKKLLLSDSGFYLCAWSVGGNSYEQYFGPGTRLTVT.

The chain has TRBV11-2 and TRBJ2-7; D is uncertain. This CDR3 has 15 residues. In germline, CDR1 is SGHAT, CDR2 FQNNGV. V was trimmed by 5 bases and J by 6 bases, leaving 20 bases between them. CDR3 loop: CASSLPRLTGFEQYF. In DNA form, the CDR3 reads TGTGCCAGCAGCCTACCCCGCCTAACCGGGTTCGAGCAGTACTTC. Looking up the rest from reference TRBV11-2 and TRBJ2-7 gives the full variable domain: EAGVAQSPRYKIIEKRQSVAFWCNPISGHATLYWYQQILGQGPKLLIQFQNNGVVDDSQLPKDRFSAERLKGVDSTLKIQPAKLEDSAVYLCASSLPRLTGFEQYFGPGTRLTVT.

The rearrangement uses TRBV5-1 and TRBJ1-1; TRBD1 might be the D (6 bases). V gave up 2 bases and J gave up 0 bases, with 8 bases separating them. The CDR3 runs to 14 residues. Per the germline V gene, CDR1 is SGHRS and CDR2 is YFSETQ. CDR3 bases: TGCGCCAGCAGCTTTCGGGACATGAACACTGAAGCTTTCTTT. Translating it yields CASSFRDMNTEAFF.

The rearrangement uses TRBV18 and TRBJ1-1, with D hard to call. The CDR3 length is 15 residues. V gave up 6 bases and J gave up 2 bases, with 16 bases separating them. Germline V CDR1 and CDR2: KGHSH, LQKENI. CDR3: CASSPDGRFNTEAFF. The CDR3 DNA reads TGTGCCAGCTCCCCGGACGGACGGTTTAACACTGAAGCTTTCTTT.

This sequence joins TRBV6-5 and TRBJ2-7, with 10 bases matching TRBD1. This CDR3 region has 13 residues. After removal of 6 bases from V and 8 bases from J, the junction contained 7 bases not matched to a gene. Germline CDR1 reads MNHEY; CDR2 reads SVGAGI. CDR3: CASSGTGAPKQYF. The CDR3 nucleotides are TGTGCCAGCAGCGGGACAGGGGCCCCCAAGCAGTACTTC.

The chain employs TRBV9 and TRBJ2-1, with TRBD2 as a possible D gene (6 bases). V shed 0 bases and J shed 7 bases, with 17 bases lying between them. The CDR3 runs to 16 residues. CDR1 SGDLS and CDR2 YYNGEE come from the germline V gene. The CDR3, as DNA: TGTGCCAGCAGCGTAGGAGCCGGGACTTCTACGAATGAGCAGTTCTTC. Its protein is CASSVGAGTSTNEQFF.

This chain links TRBV14 with TRBJ2-7, with 8 bases lining up with TRBD1. CDR1 is SGHDN, CDR2 FVKESK, per germline. The CDR3 covers 13 residues. The V and J ends lost 6 bases and 6 bases, in that order; junction bases with no gene match: 7. The CDR3 sequence is CASRGAGGSEQYF. For the CDR3, the DNA is TGTGCCAGCAGAGGGGCAGGGGGCAGCGAGCAGTACTTC. The variable domain in full, with the rest retrieved from reference TRBV14 and TRBJ2-7, is EAGVTQFPSHSVIEKGQTVTLRCDPISGHDNLYWYRRVMGKEIKFLLHFVKESKQDESGMPNNRFLAERTGGTYSTLKVQPAELEDSGVYFCASRGAGGSEQYFGPGTRLTVT.

The CDR3 DNA reads as TGTGCCAGCAGTTTATTTGGGGGAAACACCGGGGAGCTGTTTTTT. This gives the protein CASSLFGGNTGELFF. The V call is TRBV27, the J call TRBJ2-2; either TRBD1 or TRBD2 may supply D (5 bases each). The germline V gene encodes CDR1 MNHEY and CDR2 SMNVEV (reference sequence). This CDR3 comprises 15 residues. The V end lost 1 base, the J end lost 2 bases, and 8 bases lay between the germline ends.

The genes are TRBV7-9 and TRBJ1-6; no clear D. CDR1 is SEHNR and CDR2 is FQNEAQ in the germline V gene (reference sequence). This CDR3 is 14 amino acids long. V gave up 4 bases and J gave up 7 bases, with 11 bases separating them. Here the CDR3 DNA reads TGTGCCAGCAGCTCCACCGGAACGAATTCACCCCTCCACTTT. Translated: CASSSTGTNSPLHF. Full variable domain (outside the CDR3, taken from reference TRBV7-9 and TRBJ1-6): DTGVSQNPRHKITKRGQNVTFRCDPISEHNRLYWYRQTLGQGPEFLTYFQNEAQLEKSRLLSDRFSAERPKGSFSTLEIQRTEQGDSAMYLCASSSTGTNSPLHFGNGTRLTVT.

This chain uses TRBV10-3 with TRBJ1-2, with TRBD1 matching over 9 bases. The CDR3 consists of 15 residues. CDR1 ENHRY and CDR2 SYGVKD come from the germline V gene. V dropped 3 bases and J dropped 4; count of bases not matched to a gene: 6. The CDR3 coding sequence is TGTGCCATCAGTGATCCCGGGACAGGGACCTATGGCTACACCTTC. Protein sequence: CAISDPGTGTYGYTF.

This clone was recorded many times. In the same sample, other DNA sequences code for this CDR3. The chain carries TRBV10-2 and TRBJ1-5; D gene ambiguous. V lost 3 bases, J lost 5 bases, and 11 bases lay in between. Germline CDR1 reads WSHSY; CDR2 reads SAAADI. This CDR3 region has 14 residues. The CDR3 bases are TGCGCCAGCAGTGAATCCCGGGCAGATCAGCCCCAGCATTTT. This codes for CASSESRADQPQHF.

Concerning this clone: The junction departs from the called germline gene at one end, perhaps through a read error. The chain links TRBV4-2 to TRBJ2-7, with 11 bases lining up with TRBD2. Per germline, CDR1 LGHNA and CDR2 YNFKEQ. The CDR3 loop spans 16 amino acids. CDR3 protein: CASSPIGIAGGHEQHF. In nucleotides, the CDR3 is TGTGCCAGCAGCCCCATTGGGATAGCGGGAGGGCACGAGCAGCACTTC.

This clone was seen a single time. The rearrangement links TRBV4-2 to TRBJ1-5, with D unresolved. The CDR3 is 17 residues long. CDR1 and CDR2 (germline): LGHNA, YNFKEQ. V was cut by 1 base and J by 3 bases, with 16 bases left in between. CDR3 amino acids: CASSQVSKGGTNQPQHF. CDR3 in DNA: TGTGCCAGCAGCCAAGTATCTAAAGGCGGCACCAATCAGCCCCAGCATTTT.

This clone was counted once. This sequence joins TRBV10-3 and TRBJ1-1; 8 bases are a match to TRBD1. This CDR3 has 15 residues. The germline V gene encodes CDR1 ENHRY and CDR2 SYGVKD. Trimming cost V 4 bases and J 1 base; bases outside gene matches: 5. In DNA, the CDR3 is TGTGCCATCAGTGCCCAGACAGGGGAGAACACTGAAGCTTTCTTT. This encodes CAISAQTGENTEAFF.

The rearrangement uses TRBV7-2 and TRBJ1-2; weak D call: TRBD1 (5 bases). Germline V gene sequence: CDR1 SGHTA, CDR2 FQGNSA. There are 16 residues in the CDR3. Trimming left V 2 bases short and J 4 bases short, with 17 bases between. The CDR3 coding sequence is TGTGCCAGCAGCTTATCTACGACGGCAGGGCTCTATGGCTACACCTTC. It encodes CASSLSTTAGLYGYTF.

This clone came up once. The chain carries TRBV29-1 and TRBJ1-4, with 11 bases aligning to TRBD1. Trimming cost V 4 bases and J 8 bases; bases outside gene matches: 3. The germline V gene encodes CDR1 SQVTM and CDR2 ANQGSEA. The CDR3 consists of 13 residues. The CDR3: CSVGRTGGEKLFF. CDR3 in DNA: TGCAGCGTTGGAAGGACAGGGGGCGAAAAACTGTTTTTT.